The sequence of this TCR beta chain was determined in a study of blood T cell repertoires in COVID-19. Study context: The United States, Italy and Spain provided the acute and convalescent COVID-19 samples. Nucleic acid was either cDNA or gDNA, and it came from T cells, B-cell-depleted T cells, or PBMCs.

Here immunoSEQ multiplex PCR was the method, and the copy in TCRdb shows in-frame clones only, minus some. Counted here are 400,000 to 450,000 clones, around 91% occurring once; the ten biggest clones make up approximately 0.55%. This CDR3 is built from 13 residues. With 5 bases removed from V and 4 bases from J, the gap between germline ends came to 11 bases. Participant ages covered roughly 18 to 89 years across about two dozen US areas. Each recovered donor of Cohort 3 presented with two negative PCRs, clearance, or symptom resolution. The specimen was PBMCs or T cells enriched from blood (not recorded which). The chain recombines TRBV12-3 or TRBV12-4 with TRBJ1-1; D is perhaps TRBD1 (6 bases). The TCR originated in a man between 18 and 35 years old who had recovered from COVID-19. The CDR3 sequence is CASSLQQGTEAFF. DNA for the CDR3: TGTGCCAGCAGTCTTCAACAGGGCACTGAAGCTTTCTTT.